This is a list of T cell receptor beta chains from one sample in a study of T cell changes during pregnancy in multiple sclerosis. The method was immunoSEQ multiplex PCR; TCRdb's version includes in-frame clones alone and lacks a portion of them. Seen here are more than 55,000 clones, roughly nine tenths observed once, and the top ten hold approximately 1.3%. The sample was peripheral blood, taken after pregnancy. These receptors all stem from a female donor in good health, enrolled as a control in a pregnancy study. Each CDR3 is given with its conserved first and last residue. The D gene is left open where the match is weak.

CDR3: CASSWGETGQQFF
DNA: TGTGCCAGCAGCTGGGGGGAGACTGGGCAGCAGTTCTTC
D: -
J: TRBJ2-1
V: TRBV7-9

CDR3: CASSIYEIDYGYTF
DNA: TGTGCCAGTAGTATTTACGAGATTGACTATGGCTACACCTTC
D: -
J: TRBJ1-2
V: TRBV19

CDR3: CATRDRGRWAYGYTF
DNA: TGTGCCACTAGGGACAGGGGGCGATGGGCCTATGGCTACACCTTC
D: TRBD1
J: TRBJ1-2
V: TRBV19

CDR3: CASSPTGSGIYEQYF
DNA: TGTGCCAGCAGCCCTACAGGGTCGGGTATCTACGAGCAGTACTTC
D: -
J: TRBJ2-7
V: TRBV5-4

CDR3: CASSYSGRGEDEQFF
DNA: TGTGCCAGCAGCTATTCGGGCAGGGGCGAGGATGAGCAGTTCTTC
D: -
J: TRBJ2-1
V: TRBV7-9

CDR3: CASSEVGATYEQYF
DNA: TGTGCCAGCAGTGAGGTAGGGGCTACCTACGAGCAGTACTTC
D: -
J: TRBJ2-7
V: TRBV25-1

CDR3: CASSPQGNTEAFF
DNA: TGTGCCAGCAGCCCTCAGGGGAACACTGAAGCTTTCTTT
D: -
J: TRBJ1-1
V: TRBV9

CDR3: CASQLERLGQKETQYF
DNA: TGTGCCAGCCAACTCGAGCGCTTGGGACAGAAAGAGACCCAGTACTTC
D: TRBD1
J: TRBJ2-5
V: TRBV2

CDR3: CASSSTGVNYGYTF
DNA: TGCGCCAGCAGCTCAACAGGGGTTAACTATGGCTACACCTTC
D: TRBD1
J: TRBJ1-2
V: TRBV5-1

CDR3: CASSTARFSYEQYF
DNA: TGCGCCAGCAGCACAGCTCGATTCTCCTACGAGCAGTACTTC
D: -
J: TRBJ2-7
V: TRBV23-1

CDR3: CASSSQTDWNTEAFF
DNA: TGCGCCAGCAGCTCCCAGACAGACTGGAACACTGAAGCTTTCTTT
D: -
J: TRBJ1-1
V: TRBV5-1

CDR3: CASSLGEGTTNEKLFF
DNA: TGTGCCAGCAGCTTGGGGGAGGGGACAACTAATGAAAAACTGTTTTTT
D: -
J: TRBJ1-4
V: TRBV5-8

CDR3: CASSFRLAARNEQFF
DNA: TGTGCCAGCAGCTTTAGACTAGCGGCGCGCAATGAGCAGTTCTTC
D: TRBD2
J: TRBJ2-1
V: TRBV7-8

CDR3: CASSPTAKGLSDTQYF
DNA: TGTGCCAGCAGCCCAACGGCAAAGGGGCTGTCAGATACGCAGTATTTT
D: -
J: TRBJ2-3
V: TRBV5-6

CDR3: CASSLSISDYGYTF
DNA: TGTGCCAGCAGTTTATCGATCAGCGACTATGGCTACACCTTC
D: -
J: TRBJ1-2
V: TRBV27

CDR3: CASSPGTGYTYEQYF
DNA: TGTGCCAGCAGCCCCGGGACAGGTTATACCTACGAGCAGTACTTC
D: TRBD1
J: TRBJ2-7
V: TRBV13

CDR3: CASSLEEGRRGQAGYTF
DNA: TGCGCCAGCAGCTTGGAGGAGGGGAGGAGGGGTCAAGCTGGCTACACCTTC
D: -
J: TRBJ1-2
V: TRBV5-1

CDR3: CASSSVGGANYGYTF
DNA: TGCGCCAGCAGCTCGGTTGGAGGGGCAAACTATGGCTACACCTTC
D: -
J: TRBJ1-2
V: TRBV5-1

CDR3: CANSPGGAEGGYTF
DNA: TGTGCCAACTCCCCCGGGGGGGCGGAGGGTGGCTACACCTTC
D: -
J: TRBJ1-2
V: TRBV10-3

CDR3: CASSITGGRGYTF
DNA: TGTGCCAGTAGTATAACAGGGGGACGCGGCTACACCTTC
D: TRBD1
J: TRBJ1-2
V: TRBV19